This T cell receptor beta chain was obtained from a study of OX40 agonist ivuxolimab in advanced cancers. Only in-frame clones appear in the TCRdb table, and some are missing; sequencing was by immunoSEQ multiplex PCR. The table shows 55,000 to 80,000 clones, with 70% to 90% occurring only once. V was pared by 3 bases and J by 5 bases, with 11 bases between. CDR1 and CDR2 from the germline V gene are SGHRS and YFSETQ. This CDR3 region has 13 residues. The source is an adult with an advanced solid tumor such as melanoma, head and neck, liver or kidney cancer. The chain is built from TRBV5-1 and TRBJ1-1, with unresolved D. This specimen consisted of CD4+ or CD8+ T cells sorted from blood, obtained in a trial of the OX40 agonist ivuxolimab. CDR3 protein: CASSSGPRTEAFF. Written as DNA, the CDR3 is TGCGCCAGCAGCTCCGGGCCTCGAACTGAAGCTTTCTTT.